Below, one T cell receptor (beta chain) is given with its context. What it binds is not known. This sample is part of a study of cytomegalovirus exposure and HLA in healthy donors. Study findings and constraints: In vitro work confirmed that three CMV-associated chains recognize CMV antigens.

Trimming shortened V by 3 bases and J by 4 bases, and 7 bases separated the two germline ends. Germline CDR1 is GTSNPN and CDR2 is SVGIG (reference sequence). The CDR3 length is 11 residues. The protocol was immunoSEQ multiplex PCR, while the TCRdb copy is restricted to in-frame clones and leaves out a portion. The sample has tens of thousands of clones, roughly 89% seen once. This TCR came from a woman in her late teens or twenties in good health and CMV-seropositive. The sequencing input was PBMCs. The rearrangement joins TRBV30 to TRBJ2-7, with D possibly matching TRBD2 (5 bases). In DNA, the CDR3 is TGTGCCTGGAGAACGGGGTACGAGCAGTACTTC. Translated: CAWRTGYEQYF.